This entry lists 25 T cell receptor delta chains sequenced from one sample in a study of γδ T cells in repeated Plasmodium falciparum infection. Flow sorting of PBMC yielded separate Vgamma9/Vdelta2+ and Vdelta2-negative gammadelta T cell populations for bulk repertoire analysis. TCRdb reprocessed the multiplex PCR reads through CATT. The sample carries roughly 90,000 delta-chain clones, 1.4% recorded once. Material for sequencing was gamma-delta T cells from blood. These receptors all stem from a pool of human donors (malaria-infected and uninfected, not separated).

Remarks on this clone: The TCRdb record carries a much larger clone's protein, which differs from this DNA's translation at residue 13; a read error is the likely cause, and the protein listed here is the DNA translation. Other DNA sequences in the same sample also yield this CDR3. The rearrangement joins TRDV2 to TRDJ1; 10 bases fit TRDD3. This CDR3 is built from 25 residues. V gave up 0 bases and J gave up 1 base; unmatched junction bases: 31. Per the germline V gene, CDR1 is GEAIGNYY and CDR2 is EKD. CDR3 in DNA: TGTGCCTGTGACACCGTCGGTCTGGGGGGATACGCGTCGAACCGCGTATCCGAGACCACCGATAAACTCATCTTT. It translates to CACDTVGLGGYASNRVSETTDKLIF.

This clone was picked up a small number of times. TCRdb attributes to this sequence the protein of a much larger clone, which differs from the DNA translation at residue 8; a read error is likely, and the protein displayed is translated from the DNA. The chain links TRDV1 to TRDJ1; 11 bases are a match to TRDD3. Per germline, CDR1 TSWWSYY and CDR2 QGS. This CDR3 comprises 23 residues. Trimming took 0 bases from V and 5 from J; bases not matched to a gene: 26. The CDR3 DNA is TGTGCTCTTGGGGAACTTCAACCTCCTTCCTACTGGCTGGGGGATACTTCCACTGATAAACTCATCTTT. This sequence encodes CALGELQPPSYWLGDTSTDKLIF.

This clone was observed a few times. It differs at one base from a far larger clone, so likely a read error. The V gene call reads TRDV2; no J gene was called; the table names TRDD3, a call not compared with the DNA. The germline V gene encodes CDR1 GEAIGNYY and CDR2 EKD. This CDR3 contains 20 residues. For the CDR3, the DNA is TGTGCCTGTGACACCGTGAGGGACTTCCAGGACCAAGTAAACACCGATAAACTCATCTTC. Its protein product is CACDTVRDFQDQVNTDKLIF.

As for this clone: A far larger clone differs by one base, so this is likely a read error. The identical CDR3 is also encoded by other nucleotide sequences in the sample. The rearrangement links TRDV2 to TRDJ2; D gene ambiguous. TCRdb records no J gene; here it was assigned by comparing the DNA to germline. The CDR3 loop spans 13 amino acids. The germline CDR1 and CDR2 sequences are GEAIGNYY and EKD. The CDR3 is CACDVRETAQLFF. CDR3 in DNA: TGCGCCTGTGATGTACGCGAAACAGCACAACTCTTCTTT.

Remarks on this clone: The protein held in TCRdb is that of a much larger clone and does not match this DNA's translation at residue 7, likely because of a read error; the protein shown is translated from the DNA. The chain employs TRDV1 and TRDJ1; D not certain. The germline V gene encodes CDR1 TSWWSYY and CDR2 QGS. The CDR3 is 12 amino acids. Trimming cost V 3 bases and J 11 bases, with 13 bases left between them. DNA for the CDR3: TGTGCTCTTGGGGAGACCCCGAGTAGGCTCATCTTT. Translating gives CALGETPSRLIF.

In regard to this clone: Since a far larger clone is one base different, this is likely a read error. In the same sample, other DNA sequences code for this CDR3. The CDR3 sequence is CACDPIKTPGTGKLLDKLIF. CDR3 sequence (DNA): TGTGCCTGTGATCCCATTAAAACCCCGGGTACTGGAAAGTTACTCGATAAACTCATCTTT. V usage is TRDV2 and J usage is TRDJ1; a weak D match, TRDD3 (5 bases). TCRdb carries no J gene annotation; the J gene was assigned here by matching the DNA with germline. Looked up from germline, CDR1 is GEAIGNYY and CDR2 is EKD. The CDR3 extends over 20 amino acids. V lost 4 bases, J lost 4 bases, and 33 bases lay in between.

There are a few counts of this clone. Given a far larger clone just one base away, this is likely a sequencing read error. Other DNA sequences from this sample encode an identical CDR3 as well. The chain links TRAV36/DV7 to TRDJ1; weak D call: TRDD3 (8 bases). TCRdb offers no J gene call, so here the DNA was matched to germline to obtain one. CDR1 is VTNFRS and CDR2 is LTSSGIE in the germline V gene (reference sequence). The CDR3 contains 25 residues. The ends were cut back, 5 bases at V and 0 bases at J, with 47 bases in the middle. The CDR3 loop reads CAVFLAFLPRGIWSLSTGYTDKLIF. Here the CDR3 DNA reads TGTGCTGTTTTCTTAGCCTTCCTGCCCCGGGGGATATGGTCATTGAGTACGGGGTACACCGATAAACTCATCTTT.

The chain links TRDV1 to TRDJ2; TRDD3 matches 8 bases. This CDR3 contains 21 residues. CDR1 and CDR2 from the germline V gene are TSWWSYY and QGS. V dropped 2 bases and J dropped 6; count of bases not matched to a gene: 23. CDR3 sequence (DNA): TGTGCTCTTGGGGAAGCTCCATCCTCCCAAGTACTGGGGGCTCTCTCAGCACAACTCTTCTTT. It translates to CALGEAPSSQVLGALSAQLFF.

Concerning this clone itself: One base separates it from a far larger clone, so it is likely a read error. Different DNA sequences within this sample yield the same CDR3. The chain recombines TRDV1 with TRDJ1; no firm D call. The CDR3 covers 14 residues. Germline values: CDR1 TSWWSYY, CDR2 QGS. This CDR3 is CALGELNATDKLIF. Here the CDR3 DNA reads TGTGCTCTTGGGGAACTAAATGCCACCGACAAACTCATCTTT.

This clone occurred a few times. Translating this DNA gives a protein that differs at residue 8 from the TCRdb one, which belongs to a much larger clone; a read error is likely, and the protein shown is this translation. The chain couples TRDV1 to TRDJ1, with 9 bases that match TRDD3. Germline CDR1 TSWWSYY, CDR2 QGS. With V trimmed by 1 base and J by 8 bases, 29 bases remained unmatched. CDR3 length: 22 amino acids. The DNA for the CDR3 is TGTGCTCTTGGGGAACGTGGTAATGGGGGATATGGGTCGAATGGTTGTCCGATGAAACTCATCTTT. It yields the protein CALGERGNGGYGSNGCPMKLIF.

A word on this clone: A single base is all that separates this from a far larger clone, so a read error is likely. Other DNA sequences in this specimen translate into the identical CDR3. The chain employs TRDV2 and TRDJ1; 12 bases agree with TRDD3. TCRdb carries no J gene annotation; the J gene was assigned here by matching the DNA with germline. CDR1 is GEAIGNYY and CDR2 is EKD in the germline V gene. V was clipped by 1 base and J by 2 bases; unmatched bases: 10. The CDR3 spans 18 residues. The CDR3 sequence: CACDTPLLLGDTTDKLIF. As DNA, the CDR3 is TGTGCCTGTGACACTCCCCTTTTACTGGGGGATACTACCGATAAACTCATCTTT.

This clone appeared a few times. The TCRdb protein comes from a much larger clone and disagrees with this DNA's translation at residue 10, likely due to a read error; the protein given here is derived from the DNA. The chain uses TRDV2 and TRDJ1; no clear D. The J gene, not given by TCRdb, was assigned here from a germline match of the nucleotide sequence. V lost 1 base and J lost 6, with 14 bases in between. Germline CDR1 reads GEAIGNYY; CDR2 reads EKD. The CDR3 sequence is 14 residues long. The CDR3 sequence is CACDTKSGSNKLIF. In DNA form, the CDR3 reads TGTGCCTGTGACACGAAGTCCGGGAGCAATAAACTCATCTTT.

This clone was detected only a few times. This is likely an artifact of a read error, given a far larger clone one base away. The same CDR3 also results from other DNA sequences found in this sample. The J gene is TRDJ2, the V gene TRDV1; 13 nucleotides agree with TRDD3. As TCRdb names no J gene, one was assigned here on the basis of a DNA match to germline. CDR1 is TSWWSYY and CDR2 is QGS in the germline V gene. The CDR3 loop spans 21 amino acids. In DNA form, the CDR3 reads TGTGCTCTCACGCTTTCTACGCGAAAGCGAACTGGGGGATACGTGACAGCGCAACTCTTCTTT. Translation: CALTLSTRKRTGGYVTAQLFF.

As for this clone: This likely came from a read error, as a far larger clone is one base away. Other nucleotide sequences in the sample specify the same CDR3. The J gene is uncalled and the V gene is TRDV2; TRDD3, the table's D call, lacks a check against the DNA. Germline lookup yields CDR1 GEAIGNYY and CDR2 EKD. CDR3 length: 23 residues. The CDR3 nucleotides read TGTGCCTGTGACACCGGGGACTGGGGGATATCGCGGACCAGCTCCTGGGACACCCGACAAATGTTTTTC. It translates to CACDTGDWGISRTSSWDTRQMFF.

Concerning this clone: A read error likely explains this, since a far larger clone differs by one base. The identical CDR3 is also encoded by other nucleotide sequences in the sample. No J gene was assigned, while the V gene was called as TRDV1; the D segment call TRDD3 is taken from the table without a DNA check. The CDR3 is made up of 19 amino acids. Per the germline V gene, CDR1 is TSWWSYY and CDR2 is QGS. CDR3 residues: CALGEHETVTTPYTDKLIF. The DNA of the CDR3 is TGTGCTCTTGGGGAGCATGAAACTGTCACAACACCTTACACCGATAAGCTCATCTTT.

Remarks on this clone: The protein given by TCRdb reflects a much larger clone and differs at residue 8 from this DNA's translation, likely from a read error; the protein shown is the DNA's translation. V and J are TRDV2 and TRDJ1; TRDD3 matches at 9 bases. The V segment lost 0 bases and the J segment 3 bases; nucleotides outside the gene matches: 10. From germline, CDR1 is GEAIGNYY and CDR2 EKD. CDR3 size: 17 residues. Here the CDR3 reads CACDTIVPGDTADKLIF. For the CDR3, the DNA is TGTGCCTGTGACACCATCGTACCGGGGGATACTGCCGATAAACTCATCTTT.

Remarks on this clone: One base separates it from a far larger clone, so it is likely a read error. Other DNA sequences of this sample code for an identical CDR3. This chain joins TRDV1 and TRDJ1; D unresolved. Trimming took 0 bases from V and 8 from J, leaving 19 bases between them. The CDR3 runs 16 residues. The V gene's germline CDR1 is TSWWSYY and CDR2 QGS. CDR3 sequence (DNA): TGTGCTCTTGGGGAACTGCTGATTTCTCAAGCGGGGAAACTCATCTTT. It translates to CALGELLISQAGKLIF.

This clone showed up just a few times. The protein TCRdb lists belongs to a much larger clone and differs from this DNA's translation at residue 5, which points to a read error; the protein shown is made from the DNA. The genes are TRDV2 and TRDJ1; TRDD3 matches 7 bases. This CDR3 is built from 16 residues. V shed 3 bases and J 0 bases; nucleotides not matched to a gene: 9. Germline V gene lookup returns CDR1 GEAIGNYY and CDR2 EKD. CDR3: CACDALGYPHTDKLIF. The CDR3 coding sequence is TGTGCCTGTGACGCCCTGGGATACCCCCACACCGATAAACTCATCTTT.

With respect to this clone: A read error likely explains why the TCRdb protein, taken from a much larger clone, differs from this DNA's translation at residue 17; the protein shown is translated from the DNA. The rearrangement uses TRDV1 and TRDJ1; the match to TRDD3 covers 10 bases. No J segment appears in TCRdb, so it was assigned here by matching the sequence to germline. Losses at the gene ends were 4 bases for V and 7 bases for J; bases not matched to a gene: 27. Germline assignment: CDR1 TSWWSYY and CDR2 QGS. The CDR3 loop spans 21 amino acids. CDR3 DNA: TGTGCTCTTGGGGCGCGTTCCCCTGTTTGGGGCAGGGAACTGGGGGATCCTAAACTCATCTTT. It translates to CALGARSPVWGRELGDPKLIF.

CDR3 in DNA: TGTGCTCTTGGGGAAATGGCTAACTTCGATAAACTCATCTTT. Translated, it gives CALGEMANFDKLIF. This chain connects TRDV1 to TRDJ1; unclear D gene. No J gene is reported in TCRdb; it was inferred here by comparing the DNA with germline. Trimming removed 2 bases from V and 4 bases from J, with 11 bases in between. Germline CDR1 and CDR2: TSWWSYY and QGS. This CDR3 contains 14 residues.

The sample holds a few counts of this clone. One base separates it from a far larger clone, so it is likely a read error. Other DNA variants within this sample encode the same CDR3. The V call is TRDV1, the J call TRDJ1, with a weak D call TRDD3 (6 bases). The J gene, missing from TCRdb, was assigned here through DNA to germline matching. Germline assignment: CDR1 TSWWSYY and CDR2 QGS. The CDR3 covers 27 residues. Trimming left V 1 base short and J 2 bases short, with 47 bases between. The CDR3 sequence: CALGEPVSYKLTHTIWWHTWGTDKLIF. The CDR3 DNA reads TGTGCTCTTGGGGAACCTGTCTCCTATAAACTCACTCACACTATCTGGTGGCACACATGGGGGACCGATAAACTCATCTTT.

This clone was detected only a few times. A far larger clone is one base from this, pointing to a likely read error. Other DNA sequences from this sample encode an identical CDR3 as well. The chain recombines TRDV2 with TRDJ1; 8 positions agree with TRDD3. Here the J gene came from matching the DNA to germline, since TCRdb omits it. Per the germline V gene, CDR1 is GEAIGNYY and CDR2 is EKD. Unmatched junction bases numbered 33, after V lost 3 bases and J lost 4 bases. CDR3 size: 23 residues. The CDR3 sequence is CACDRVLDHSATGGSLLFDKLIF. CDR3 coding DNA: TGTGCCTGTGACCGAGTACTGGATCATTCCGCAACTGGGGGCTCTCTCCTGTTCGATAAACTCATCTTT.

This clone was seen a handful of times. A far larger clone is a single base away, which makes a read error likely. This specimen includes other DNA sequences encoding the same CDR3. The V gene is given as TRDV3, and no J gene call is available; TRDD3, the table's D call, lacks a check against the DNA. The CDR3 has 21 amino acids. Germline-derived CDR1 and CDR2 are TVYSNPD and GDNSRS (reference sequence). CDR3 amino acids: CAFSPVPTSRLLGDLTDKLIF. The CDR3 region has the DNA TGTGCCTTTTCCCCAGTTCCTACATCTCGACTACTGGGGGACCTAACCGATAAGCTCATCTTT.

About this clone: The protein TCRdb gives is from a much larger clone and does not agree with this DNA's translation at residue 21, likely a read error; the protein shown here comes from the DNA. No J gene was called, and the V gene is TRDV1; the table's D call TRDD3 went unverified against the DNA. CDR3 length: 22 residues. Germline CDR1 TSWWSYY, CDR2 QGS. The CDR3 DNA reads as TGTGCTCTTTACTTCCCGGGGTTCTTTCGGGCGGGATTCTCTCACTACACCGATAAACTCACCTTT. This sequence encodes CALYFPGFFRAGFSHYTDKLTF.

In this sample, this clone turned up a few times. V usage is TRDV1 and J usage is TRDJ1; TRDD3 agrees at 12 bases. The trim removed 4 bases at V and 0 bases at J, leaving 24 bases unmatched. The germline gives CDR1 TSWWSYY, CDR2 QGS. CDR3 length equals 23 residues. The DNA for the CDR3 is TGTGCTCTTGGGGGAACCTTCCTACAGCCCTACTGGGGGATACTGCATTACACCGATAAACTCATCTTT. Translation: CALGGTFLQPYWGILHYTDKLIF.